This T cell receptor beta chain was sequenced during a study of blood T cell repertoires in COVID-19. Study background: Acute and convalescent COVID-19 specimens originated in the United States, Italy and Spain. The analysed material was cDNA or gDNA that came from T cells, B-cell-depleted T cells, or PBMCs.

The CDR3 is made up of 13 amino acids. V gave up 3 bases and J gave up 5 bases, with 10 bases separating them. Source study methods: Reference gene primer amplification gave estimated nucleated cell counts. The repertoire was sequenced with immunoSEQ multiplex PCR; TCRdb's copy has only in-frame clones and lacks some. V and J calls and clone size are as listed in that table; D and trimming were resolved from the DNA. The table shows about 240,000 clones, with 85% to 90% occurring only once. This clonotype was sampled from a woman in her 70s with active or convalescent COVID-19. The sequenced sample consisted of peripheral blood. This chain joins TRBV12-3 or TRBV12-4 and TRBJ1-1, with D tentatively TRBD1 (6 bases). The CDR3 bases are TGTGCCAGCAGTTTTAAAGGGGGAACTGAAGCTTTCTTT. The encoded protein is CASSFKGGTEAFF.